The 27 T cell receptor beta chains presented below share a single source sample, sequenced in a study of blood T cells in healthy people across ages. The authors ran a second PCR of roughly 6 to 12 cycles using a sample-barcoded 5' primer and a J-beta primer mix. TCRdb fed the 5' RACE reads into MiXCR, producing one record per CDR3 protein. The repertoire includes around 1,800,000 distinct CDR3 sequences, 30% to 40% of them detected once, and roughly 23% sits in the top ten. The source material was blood. These receptors all stem from a human donor in good health.

On this clonotype itself: A much larger clone sits a single nucleotide away, making a read error possible. The chain employs TRBV7-9 and TRBJ2-1, with D unclear. Germline V gives CDR1 SEHNR, CDR2 FQNEAQ (reference sequence). The CDR3 loop spans 12 amino acids. The CDR3 DNA reads TGTGCCAGCAGCTTCCAATACAATGGGCAGTTCTTC. Amino acids: CASSFQYNGQFF.

This clonotype was observed many times. The chain links TRBV12-3 or TRBV12-4 to TRBJ1-2, with a weak D call TRBD1 (5 bases). V was cut by 5 bases and J by 0 bases, with 7 bases left in between. This CDR3 contains 13 residues. The CDR3 bases are TGTGCCAGCAGTCAGGGAACTAACTATGGCTACACCTTC. It is translated as CASSQGTNYGYTF.

This clonotype was counted only a few times. J is TRBJ2-1 and V is TRBV7-2, with D unresolved. Germline loops: CDR1 SGHTA, CDR2 FQGNSA. V gave up 1 base and J gave up 11 bases, with 12 bases separating them. The CDR3 length is 13 residues. The CDR3 here is CASSLEVAFKQFF. The CDR3 DNA sequence: TGTGCCAGCAGCTTAGAAGTGGCATTCAAGCAGTTCTTC.

The chain is built from TRBV9 and TRBJ2-1; D may be TRBD1 or TRBD2 (6 bases each). The germline V gene has CDR1 SGDLS and CDR2 YYNGEE. This CDR3 has 14 residues. The germline V and J ends were trimmed by 0 bases and 7 bases, with 11 bases remaining between them. CDR3 nucleotide sequence: TGTGCCAGCAGCGTAGATGGGGGGCAGAATGAGCAGTTCTTC. Translated, it gives CASSVDGGQNEQFF.

As DNA, the CDR3 is TGTGCCACCAGCCGAAGAAGAGGATCGGAGTTCTTC. This codes for CATSRRRGSEFF. This rearrangement joins TRBV24-1 to TRBJ2-1; D is ambiguous. Between the trimmed V and J ends, which lost 7 bases and 14 bases, there was a span of 17 bases. This CDR3 has 12 residues. Germline CDR1 reads KGHDR; CDR2 reads SFDVKD.

There are a few counts of this clonotype. The chain recombines TRBV7-9 with TRBJ1-1; D gene unclear. The CDR3 length is 13 residues. V was clipped by 4 bases and J by 5 bases, with 11 bases between them. CDR1 and CDR2 (germline): SEHNR, FQNEAQ (reference sequence). This chain's CDR3 is CASSWNRLTEAFF. The CDR3 coding sequence is TGTGCCAGCAGCTGGAATCGTCTGACTGAAGCTTTCTTT.

This clonotype was recorded a few times. The V gene is TRBV20-1, the J gene TRBJ2-7, with D hard to call. Trimming left V 2 bases short and J 1 base short, with 6 bases between. Germline V gives CDR1 DFQATT, CDR2 SNEGSKA (reference sequence). The CDR3 sequence is 12 residues long. CDR3 sequence (DNA): TGCAGTGCTAGACCAGGATCCTACGAGCAGTACTTC. Translating it yields CSARPGSYEQYF.

The gene calls are TRBV27 and TRBJ1-5, with a weak D call TRBD1 (6 bases). Germline V gene lookup returns CDR1 MNHEY and CDR2 SMNVEV (reference sequence). Trimming stripped 6 bases from V and 5 bases from J, with 20 bases between. The CDR3 covers 16 residues. DNA of the CDR3: TGTGCCAGCAGGCGAGGGGGTGGACCCATCGATCAGCCCCAGCATTTT. It codes for CASRRGGGPIDQPQHF.

Note on this clonotype: The junction does not match germline at one end; this may be a read error. The chain uses TRBV12-3 or TRBV12-4 and TRBJ1-2; D remains unclear. This CDR3 region has 12 residues. CDR3 sequence (DNA): TGCGCCAGCTCCTACACGATTTCGGGCTACACCTTC. Translation: CASSYTISGYTF.

The V and J genes are TRBV12-3 or TRBV12-4 and TRBJ1-1; TRBD1 agrees at 9 bases. Trimming cost V 8 bases and J 4 bases; bases outside gene matches: 11. The CDR3 spans 15 residues. The CDR3 protein is CASGRQTGGTTEAFF. The CDR3 DNA is TGTGCCAGCGGGAGGCAGACAGGGGGGACCACTGAAGCTTTCTTT.

The chain couples TRBV7-2 to TRBJ1-2; D is uncertain. CDR3 length: 15 residues. The V gene lost 2 bases and the J gene lost 2 bases, with 12 bases spanning the gap. Germline CDR1 reads SGHTA; CDR2 reads FQGNSA. The CDR3 DNA reads as TGTGCCAGCAGCTTACAGAGCTCTAAAAACTATGGCTACACCTTC. Amino acid sequence: CASSLQSSKNYGYTF.

The chain has TRBV25-1 and TRBJ2-7; TRBD1 matches at 8 bases. The CDR3 covers 19 residues. Germline-derived CDR1 and CDR2 are MGHDK and SYGVNS. V dropped 7 bases and J dropped 0; count of bases not matched to a gene: 20. The CDR3 DNA sequence: TGTGCCAGCACCGGACCTGAGACAGGGGATAAACCCCACTCCTACGAGCAGTACTTC. It translates to CASTGPETGDKPHSYEQYF.

The chain has TRBV28 and TRBJ2-7; 8 bases line up with TRBD2. Germline CDR1 reads MDHEN; CDR2 reads SYDVKM. V lost 7 bases and J lost 1; bases outside the gene matches: 9. The CDR3 sequence is 15 residues long. CDR3 in amino acids: CASIPSGGASYEQYF. CDR3 bases: TGTGCCAGCATTCCGAGCGGGGGCGCATCCTACGAGCAGTACTTC.

Regarding this clonotype: This may be a read error: a much more frequent sequence differs by one nucleotide. This chain joins TRBV4-1 and TRBJ1-2; TRBD1 matches 8 bases. Per the germline V gene, CDR1 is MGHRA and CDR2 is YSYEKL. V was pared by 0 bases and J by 5 bases, with 8 bases of the junction left unmatched. CDR3 length equals 16 residues. The CDR3, as DNA: TGCGCCAGCAGCCAAGATTTGCGGACAGGGAATTATGGCTACACCTTC. Translated: CASSQDLRTGNYGYTF.

On this clonotype: At one of its ends the junction is not consistent with the germline gene, which may arise from a read error. The chain couples TRBV7-9 to TRBJ2-1; D possibly uses TRBD1 or TRBD2 (5 bases each). Germline V lookup: CDR1 SEHNR, CDR2 FQNEAQ (reference sequence). This CDR3 comprises 12 residues. The CDR3 here is CGSSLMGEEQFF. CDR3 in DNA: TGTGGCAGCAGCTTGATGGGGGAGGAGCAGTTCTTC.

The chain combines TRBV4-2 with TRBJ2-5, with D unclear. Germline V lookup: CDR1 LGHNA, CDR2 YNFKEQ. Trimming took 1 base from V and 4 from J, leaving 13 bases between them. This CDR3 region has 15 residues. Here the CDR3 DNA reads TGTGCCAGCAGCCAAGTGGGCGGAATACTAGAGACCCAGTACTTC. Translation: CASSQVGGILETQYF.

CDR3 loop: CSARVGRGPQPQHF. The CDR3 DNA is TGCAGTGCTAGAGTAGGGAGGGGACCTCAGCCCCAGCATTTT. The rearrangement uses TRBV20-1 and TRBJ1-5; a possible D gene is TRBD1 (5 bases). V lost 1 base, J lost 6 bases, and 13 bases lay in between. CDR3 length equals 14 residues. Germline V gives CDR1 DFQATT, CDR2 SNEGSKA (reference sequence).

V is TRBV12-3 or TRBV12-4 and J is TRBJ1-2; D gene ambiguous. Trimming took 2 bases from V and 10 from J, leaving 8 bases between them. The CDR3 is 11 amino acids. In DNA, the CDR3 is TGTGCCAGCAGTTTAAGTATAACCTACACCTTC. Protein: CASSLSITYTF.

This clonotype was recorded at least ten times. The chain links TRBV12-5 to TRBJ1-5, with D uncertain. V was shortened by 0 bases and J by 3 bases, with 15 bases between the two germline ends. Germline V CDR1 and CDR2: LGHNT, FRNRAP. The CDR3 contains 17 residues. The CDR3: CASGLVTTETVNQPQHF. CDR3 DNA sequence: TGTGCTAGTGGTTTGGTCACGACTGAGACCGTCAATCAGCCCCAGCATTTT. Complete variable domain (other parts from reference TRBV12-5 and TRBJ1-5): DARVTQTPRHKVTEMGQEVTMRCQPILGHNTVFWYRQTMMQGLELLAYFRNRAPLDDSGMPKDRFSAEMPDATLATLKIQPSEPRDSAVYFCASGLVTTETVNQPQHFGDGTRLSIL.

As concerns this clonotype: One end of the junction does not line up with germline, which may come from a read error. The gene calls are TRBV20-1 and TRBJ2-1; D gene unclear. Looked up from germline, CDR1 is DFQATT and CDR2 is SNEGSKA (reference sequence). CDR3 length: 11 amino acids. In nucleotides, the CDR3 is TGCAGTGCTAGAGAATACAATGAGCAGTGCTTC. It specifies CSAREYNEQCF.

The rearrangement links TRBV20-1 to TRBJ2-4, with D unclear. TRBJ2-7 explains the end of the DNA better; the J call may be wrong. Germline lookup yields CDR1 DFQATT and CDR2 SNEGSKA (reference sequence). This CDR3 is 11 amino acids long. The CDR3 loop reads CSASNYYEQYF. The CDR3 DNA reads as TGCAGTGCTTCAAACTACTACGAGCAGTACTTC.

V usage is TRBV29-1 and J usage is TRBJ2-3, with 7 bases identical to TRBD2. V lost 7 bases, J lost 3 bases, and 16 bases stayed unmatched. Germline V lookup: CDR1 SQVTM, CDR2 ANQGSEA. The CDR3 runs to 16 residues. This CDR3 is CSARRGRERRTDTQYF. The DNA for the CDR3 is TGCAGCGCCCGTCGTGGGCGGGAGAGGAGGACAGATACGCAGTATTTT.

The chain has TRBV20-1 and TRBJ2-1; D call uncertain. The CDR3 loop spans 13 amino acids. CDR1 and CDR2 from the germline V gene are DFQATT and SNEGSKA (reference sequence). V lost 3 bases and J 9 bases, leaving 15 bases between the germline ends. The CDR3 DNA reads TGCAGTGCTAGGTTTTTGATTGACGGTGAGCAGTTCTTC. Amino acids: CSARFLIDGEQFF.

V and J are TRBV6-2 or TRBV6-3 and TRBJ1-2, with D possibly being TRBD1 (6 bases). The CDR3 has 13 amino acids. Germline CDR1 and CDR2: MNHEY and SVGEGT. Trimming took off 6 bases at V and 8 bases at J, with 16 bases between the two ends. The CDR3 sequence: CASSLDSLLGYTF. In DNA form, the CDR3 reads TGTGCCAGCAGCCTGGACAGCCTATTGGGCTACACCTTC.

This clonotype has a handful of counts. This chain joins TRBV4-1 and TRBJ2-7, with a possible D match to TRBD1 (5 bases). Germline V CDR1 and CDR2: MGHRA, YSYEKL. The CDR3 extends over 15 amino acids. V dropped 1 base and J dropped 4 bases, with 14 bases sitting between them. CDR3 protein: CASSQVDTLKYEQYF. The CDR3 nucleotides are TGCGCCAGCAGCCAAGTGGACACGCTGAAATACGAGCAGTACTTC.

This clonotype was seen once. Here the CDR3 reads CASSQLLEGEQFF. CDR3 coding DNA: TGTGCCAGCAGCCAACTGCTGGAGGGTGAGCAGTTCTTC. J is TRBJ2-1 and V is TRBV3-1, with D tentatively TRBD2 (6 bases). The V and J ends lost 2 bases and 9 bases respectively, with 11 bases between them. There are 13 residues in the CDR3. The germline CDR1 and CDR2 sequences are LGHDT and YNNKEL (reference sequence).

V is TRBV5-1 and J is TRBJ2-1; TRBD2 agrees at 9 bases. The CDR3 loop spans 15 amino acids. J gave up 11 bases and V 1 base, and 10 bases lay outside the gene matches. Germline V gene data show CDR1 as SGHRS and CDR2 as YFSETQ. CDR3 DNA: TGCGCCAGCAGCTTGTATAAGCGGGGGGCGGATCAGCAGTTCTTC. Encoded protein: CASSLYKRGADQQFF.